A selection of T cell receptor beta chains follows, all from one sample in a study of patients and donors after allogeneic stem cell transplantation. TCRdb used MiXCR to reprocess the RT-PCR reads, holding one entry per CDR3 protein. The repertoire includes some 880,000 distinct CDR3 sequences, 18% of them detected once, and 5% to 6.5% sits in the top ten. Material for sequencing was blood, either unsorted or a sorted T cell fraction (not recorded which). The receptor source for this set is a human donor who was either an allogeneic HSCT recipient or a stem cell or donor lymphocyte infusion donor (not recorded which). It is not recorded whose cells these are; they may come from a transplant donor. CDR3s include the opening cysteine and the closing phenylalanine or tryptophan. Each record gives: clone size, D gene, J gene, CDR3 length, V gene, CDR3 DNA, CDR3 protein. The D gene is left open where the match is weak. A clone size is listed for some rows: how often the clone was seen (once, few, many), or a class if it is expanded.

>.|.|TRBJ1-5|13|TRBV30
TGTGCCTGGAGTGACGGGGGAGATCAGCCCCAGCATTTT
CAWSDGGDQPQHF
>.|TRBD1|TRBJ2-5|17|TRBV13
TGTGCCAGCAGCTTGAGTCTTGACAGGGCTCGTGTAGAGACCCAGTACTTC
CASSLSLDRARVETQYF
>.|.|TRBJ1-1|18|TRBV12-3/TRBV12-4
TGTGCCAGCAGTTTACGGCTTCGGCGGGACAATAAGAACACTGAAGCTTTCTTT
CASSLRLRRDNKNTEAFF
>few|TRBD2|TRBJ2-7|15|TRBV12-3/TRBV12-4
TGTGCCAGCAGTCCCTGGGCTAGCGGGAGTTACGAGCAGTACTTC
CASSPWASGSYEQYF
>.|.|TRBJ2-7|15|TRBV20-1
TGCAGTGCTAGCGTACTGAGGAGGGGGAACTACGAGCAGTACTTC
CSASVLRRGNYEQYF
>few|TRBD1|TRBJ2-1|17|TRBV7-9
TGTGCCAGCAGCCATACGACAGGGGGTTACTCCTACAATGAGCAGTTCTTC
CASSHTTGGYSYNEQFF
>many|.|TRBJ2-1|14|TRBV4-3
TGCGCCAGCAGCCAAGATCGAAACCTAAATGAGCAGTTCTTC
CASSQDRNLNEQFF
>few|TRBD1|TRBJ2-1|16|TRBV24-1
TGTGCCACCAGTGAACAGGGACAGGGGGCGTTTAATGAGCAGTTCTTC
CATSEQGQGAFNEQFF
>.|.|TRBJ2-7|13|TRBV29-1
TGCAGCGTGTTGACAGTATACTCCTACGAGCAGTACTTC
CSVLTVYSYEQYF
>.|.|TRBJ2-7|13|TRBV11-3
TGTGCCAGCAGCCCATGGGGAGAGGACGAGCAGTACTTC
CASSPWGEDEQYF
>many|.|TRBJ1-5|16|TRBV12-3/TRBV12-4
TGTGCCAGCAGTTTGGTGAGGGAATCAAGAAATCAGCCCCAGCATTTT
CASSLVRESRNQPQHF
>.|TRBD2|TRBJ2-7|15|TRBV12-3/TRBV12-4
TGTGCCAGCAGTGCCCATGGGGGACTAAACTACGAGCAGTACTTC
CASSAHGGLNYEQYF
>few|.|TRBJ1-1|15|TRBV5-1
TGCGCCAGCAGCGCGGAGACAAATAAGGACACTGAAGCTTTCTTT
CASSAETNKDTEAFF
>.|.|TRBJ1-5|14|TRBV2
TGTGCCAGCAGTGTACAGGGTTGGAATCAGCCCCAGCATTTT
CASSVQGWNQPQHF
>few|.|TRBJ1-5|12|TRBV20-1
TGCAGTGCTAGATCCGGGCCCCAGCCCCAGCATTTT
CSARSGPQPQHF
>.|.|TRBJ1-5|11|TRBV3-1
TGTGCCAGCAGCCAAGGGGGAGCCCAGCATTTT
CASSQGGAQHF
>.|TRBD1|TRBJ2-2|16|TRBV12-3/TRBV12-4
TGTGCCAGCCGCATATCCGGGACAGGGTTATTCGGGGAGCTGTTTTTT
CASRISGTGLFGELFF